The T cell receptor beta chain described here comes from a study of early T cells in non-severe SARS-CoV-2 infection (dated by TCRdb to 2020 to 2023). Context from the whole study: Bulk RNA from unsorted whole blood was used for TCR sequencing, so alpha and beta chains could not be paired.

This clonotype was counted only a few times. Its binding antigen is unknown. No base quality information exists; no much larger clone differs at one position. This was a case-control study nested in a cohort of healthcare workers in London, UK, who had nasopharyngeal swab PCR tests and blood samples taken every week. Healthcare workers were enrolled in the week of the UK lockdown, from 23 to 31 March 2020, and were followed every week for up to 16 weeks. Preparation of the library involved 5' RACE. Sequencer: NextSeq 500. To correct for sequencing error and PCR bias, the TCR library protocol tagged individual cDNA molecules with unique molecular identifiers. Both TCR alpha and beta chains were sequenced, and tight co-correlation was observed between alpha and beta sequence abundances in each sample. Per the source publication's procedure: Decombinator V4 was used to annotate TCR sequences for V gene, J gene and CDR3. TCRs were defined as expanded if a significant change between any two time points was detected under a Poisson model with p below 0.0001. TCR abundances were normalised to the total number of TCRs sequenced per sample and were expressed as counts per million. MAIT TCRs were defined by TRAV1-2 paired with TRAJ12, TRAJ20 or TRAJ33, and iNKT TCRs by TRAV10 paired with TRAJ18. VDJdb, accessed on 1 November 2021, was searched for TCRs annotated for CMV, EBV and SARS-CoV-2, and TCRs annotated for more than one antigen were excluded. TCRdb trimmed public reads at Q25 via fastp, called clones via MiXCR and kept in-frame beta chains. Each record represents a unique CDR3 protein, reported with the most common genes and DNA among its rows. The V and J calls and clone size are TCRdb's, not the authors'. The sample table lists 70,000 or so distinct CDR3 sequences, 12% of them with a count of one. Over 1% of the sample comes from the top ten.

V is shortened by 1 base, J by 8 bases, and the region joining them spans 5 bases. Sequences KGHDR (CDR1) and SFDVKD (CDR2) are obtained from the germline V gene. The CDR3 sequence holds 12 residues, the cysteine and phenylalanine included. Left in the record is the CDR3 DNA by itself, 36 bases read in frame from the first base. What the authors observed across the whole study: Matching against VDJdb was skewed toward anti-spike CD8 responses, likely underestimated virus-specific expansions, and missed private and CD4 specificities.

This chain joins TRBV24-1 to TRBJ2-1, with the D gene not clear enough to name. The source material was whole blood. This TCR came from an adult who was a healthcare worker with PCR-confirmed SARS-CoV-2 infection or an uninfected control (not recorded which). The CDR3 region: CATSDFSDEQFF. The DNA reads TGTGCCACCAGTGATTTCTCCGATGAGCAGTTCTTC.